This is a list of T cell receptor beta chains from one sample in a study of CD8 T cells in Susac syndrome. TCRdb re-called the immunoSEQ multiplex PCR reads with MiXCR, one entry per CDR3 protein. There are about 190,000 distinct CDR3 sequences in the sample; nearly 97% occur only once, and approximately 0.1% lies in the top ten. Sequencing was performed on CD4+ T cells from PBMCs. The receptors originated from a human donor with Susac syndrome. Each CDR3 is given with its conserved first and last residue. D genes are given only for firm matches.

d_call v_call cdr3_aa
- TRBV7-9 CASSPGQSVNQPQHF
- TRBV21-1 CASIWGEQYF
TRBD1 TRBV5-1 CASSLGQGVYNEQFF
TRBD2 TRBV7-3 CASSRRGLVSNTGELFF
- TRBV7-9 CASSLVSGATYEQYF
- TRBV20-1 CSARRLGQETQYF
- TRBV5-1 CASSSRDLGDEKLFF
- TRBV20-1 CSASNEQRSSYEQYF
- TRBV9 CASSVGTGVSQETQYF
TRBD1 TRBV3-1 CASSPGTGIAAPLHF
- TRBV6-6 CASSYIAAGKEETQYF
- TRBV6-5 CASSYGGRAETSTDTQYF
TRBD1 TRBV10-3 CAIRGDRNSPLHF
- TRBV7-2 CASSPQTGVNQPQHF
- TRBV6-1 CATRGRGSYTGELFF
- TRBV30 CAWTVGVGYTF
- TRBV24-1 CATSDSGTYNQPQHF
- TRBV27 CASSSSHGPYEQYF
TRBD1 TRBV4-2 CASSHVPGQGSNTEAFF
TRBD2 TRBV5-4 CASSLSGVDEQFF
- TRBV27 CASRRDLLGEQYF
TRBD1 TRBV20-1 CSARTGVATADTQYF